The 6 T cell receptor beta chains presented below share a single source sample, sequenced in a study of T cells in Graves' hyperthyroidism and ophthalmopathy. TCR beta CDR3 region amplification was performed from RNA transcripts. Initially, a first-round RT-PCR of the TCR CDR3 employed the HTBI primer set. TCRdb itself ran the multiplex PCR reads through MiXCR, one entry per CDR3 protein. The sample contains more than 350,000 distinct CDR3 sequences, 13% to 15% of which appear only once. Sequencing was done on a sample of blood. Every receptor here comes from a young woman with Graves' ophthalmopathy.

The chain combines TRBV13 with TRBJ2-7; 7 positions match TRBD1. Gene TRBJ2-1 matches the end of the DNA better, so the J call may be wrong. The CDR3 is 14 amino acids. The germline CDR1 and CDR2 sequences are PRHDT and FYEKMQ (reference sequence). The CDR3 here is CASSPRDRDYEQFF. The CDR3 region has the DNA TGTGCCAGCAGCCCCCGGGACAGAGACTACGAGCAGTTCTTC.

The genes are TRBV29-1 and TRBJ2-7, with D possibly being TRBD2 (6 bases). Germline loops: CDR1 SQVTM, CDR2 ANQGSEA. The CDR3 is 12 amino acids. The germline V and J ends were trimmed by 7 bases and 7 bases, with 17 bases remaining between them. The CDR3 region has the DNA TGCAGCGCCTTACACCTTGCGGGGGAGCAGTACTTC. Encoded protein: CSALHLAGEQYF.

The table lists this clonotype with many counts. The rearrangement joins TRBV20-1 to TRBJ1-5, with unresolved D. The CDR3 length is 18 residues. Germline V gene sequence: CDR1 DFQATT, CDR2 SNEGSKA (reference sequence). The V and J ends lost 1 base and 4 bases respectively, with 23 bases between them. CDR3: CSARGNYPAQGSNQPQHF. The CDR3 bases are TGCAGTGCTAGAGGGAATTACCCTGCCCAAGGATCTAATCAGCCCCAGCATTTT.

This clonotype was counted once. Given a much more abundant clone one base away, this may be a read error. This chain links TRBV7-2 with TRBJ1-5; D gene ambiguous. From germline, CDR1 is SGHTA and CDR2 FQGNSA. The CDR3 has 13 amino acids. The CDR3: CASSSIFGQPRHF. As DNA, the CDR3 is TGTGCCAGCAGCTCCATTTTCGGGCAGCCCCGGCATTTT.

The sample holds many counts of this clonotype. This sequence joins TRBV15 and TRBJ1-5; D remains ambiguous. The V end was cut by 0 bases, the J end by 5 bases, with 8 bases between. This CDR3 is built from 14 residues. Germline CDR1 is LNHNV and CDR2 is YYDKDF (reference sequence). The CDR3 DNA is TGTGCCACCAGCAGAGAGGGGTATGATCAGCCCCAGCATTTT. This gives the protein CATSREGYDQPQHF.

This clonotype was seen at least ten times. The DNA of the CDR3 is TGTGCCAGCAGCAGGACTAGCGGGGGCGAGCAGTACTTC. Protein sequence: CASSRTSGGEQYF. The chain employs TRBV7-2 and TRBJ2-7, with 13 nucleotides matching TRBD2. The V segment lost 5 bases and the J segment 6 bases; nucleotides outside the gene matches: 1. This CDR3 is 13 amino acids long. Germline V lookup: CDR1 SGHTA, CDR2 FQGNSA.